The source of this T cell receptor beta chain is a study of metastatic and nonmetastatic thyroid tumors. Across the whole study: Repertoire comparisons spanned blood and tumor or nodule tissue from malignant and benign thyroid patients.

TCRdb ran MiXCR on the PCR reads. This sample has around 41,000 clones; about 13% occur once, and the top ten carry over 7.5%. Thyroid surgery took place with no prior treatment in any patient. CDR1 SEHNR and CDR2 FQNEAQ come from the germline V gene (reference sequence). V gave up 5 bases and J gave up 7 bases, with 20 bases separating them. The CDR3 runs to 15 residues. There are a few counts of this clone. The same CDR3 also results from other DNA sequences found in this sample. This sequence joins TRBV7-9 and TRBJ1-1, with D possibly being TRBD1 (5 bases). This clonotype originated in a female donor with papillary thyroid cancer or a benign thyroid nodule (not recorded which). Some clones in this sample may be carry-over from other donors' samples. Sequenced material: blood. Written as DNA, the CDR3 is TGTGCCAGCAGCCGAGTGATGGGGGAGAAACATGAAGCTTTCTTT. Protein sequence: CASSRVMGEKHEAFF.